This TCR beta chain was recovered during a study of human T cells and chemical hapten exposure. Looking at the study overall: Among samples, TCR yields varied mainly because of small differences in pooled library volume. Findings and limits, study-wide: Controls formed significantly fewer large CDR3 similarity clusters than expanded TCRs did.

TCRdb reprocessed the RACE reads with MiXCR, giving one entry per CDR3 protein. Seen here are tens of thousands of distinct CDR3 sequences, around 6.7% observed once, and the top ten hold around 1.3%. CDR1 SEHNR and CDR2 FQNEAQ come from the germline V gene (reference sequence). Trimming cost V 3 bases and J 0 bases, with 15 bases left between them. This CDR3 contains 17 residues. Regarding time point: patch test 2, 6 weeks after DPC sensitization. The treatment: therapeutic diphenylcyclopropenone sensitization with weekly scalp DPC. Those who donated were patients with alopecia, 18 to 70 years of age, and suitable for DPC. This clonotype was detected many times. No antigen is known for it.

This rearrangement joins TRBV7-9 to TRBJ2-1, with D hard to call. Material: whole blood, obtained in connection with sensitization to the hapten diphenylcyclopropenone (DPC). The sequence was obtained from a young woman with alopecia areata. Some clones in this sample may be carry-over from other donors' samples. CDR3 loop: CASSFAWPTRSYNEQFF. The CDR3 bases are TGTGCCAGCAGCTTTGCTTGGCCAACCCGCTCCTACAATGAGCAGTTCTTC.